The next 2 T cell receptor beta chains were all read from a single sample in a study of T-cell reconstitution after alpha-beta-depleted transplantation in children. Molecular barcoding with unique molecular identifiers was used for the TCRbeta library. TCRdb reprocessed the PCR reads with MiXCR, giving one entry per CDR3 protein. Of around 370,000 distinct CDR3 sequences detected, approximately 10% appear once; the ten largest clones hold 2% to 2.5%. This material consisted of PBMCs from the stem cell graft donor, taken from the stem cell graft. The receptors shown here come from a human donor who donated a stem cell graft to a child with acute lymphoblastic leukemia.

Many counts were recorded for this clonotype. The rearrangement joins TRBV20-1 to TRBJ2-1, with D perhaps assigned TRBD1 or TRBD2 (6 bases each). This CDR3 is built from 11 residues. V lost 6 bases, J lost 12 bases, and 15 bases lay in between. Per germline, CDR1 DFQATT and CDR2 SNEGSKA (reference sequence). The CDR3 sequence is CSAQGGTLQFF. The CDR3 DNA sequence: TGCAGTGCACAAGGGGGGACATTGCAGTTCTTC.

Turning to this clonotype: An end of the junction differs from the germline gene, which may be a read error. The rearrangement uses TRBV3-1 and TRBJ2-1; 9 bases align to TRBD2. The germline V gene has CDR1 LGHDT and CDR2 YNNKEL (reference sequence). CDR3 length equals 18 residues. DNA for the CDR3: TGTGCCACCAGCCAAGGCGGGAGGGCCTACCTCGCGTACAATGAGCAGTTCTTC. This encodes CATSQGGRAYLAYNEQFF.